The clone carrying this T cell receptor (beta chain) has a single count. Produced via immunoSEQ multiplex PCR; TCRdb's table is partial and in-frame only. The table has 55,000 to 85,000 clones, 92% seen once. The data stem from a study of T cell changes during pregnancy in multiple sclerosis. CDR3 length: 16 residues. Looked up from germline, CDR1 is LNHDA and CDR2 is SQIVND (reference sequence). V was pared by 7 bases and J by 4 bases, with 13 bases of the junction left unmatched. The chain recombines TRBV19 with TRBJ1-1; TRBD1 agrees at 9 bases. The receptor was isolated from a female donor with multiple sclerosis, enrolled in a pregnancy study. Source: CD4+ T cells from peripheral blood mononuclear cells, taken after pregnancy. In nucleotides, the CDR3 is TGTGCCAGTACTACATACTCCGGGACAGGGCCCACTGAAGCTTTCTTT. It specifies CASTTYSGTGPTEAFF. Using reference TRBV19 and TRBJ1-1 for the parts outside the CDR3, the full variable domain is DGGITQSPKYLFRKEGQNVTLSCEQNLNHDAMYWYRQDPGQGLRLIYYSQIVNDFQKGDIAEGYSVSREKKESFPLTVTSAQKNPTAFYLCASTTYSGTGPTEAFFGQGTRLTVV.